This TCR beta chain originates from a study of blood T cells in healthy people across ages. Background on the study: When template switching was applied, about one barcoded beta molecule was captured per two T cells. Overall study findings and caveats: TCR beta diversity per million T cells fell roughly linearly with age.

No fewer than 7 million PBMCs went into each sample. Per sample, no less than 5.5 micrograms of total RNA were extracted. Per germline, CDR1 MNHEY and CDR2 SVGAGI. Trimming removed 4 bases at V and 2 bases at J, with 26 bases between. The CDR3 has 19 residues. This clonotype was observed a handful of times. As yet, its antigen is unknown. Primers used in a second PCR of about 7 to 11 cycles were a sample-barcoded 5' primer and a J-beta primer mix. In TCRdb, the 5' RACE reads were re-called with MiXCR into one record per CDR3 protein. Found here are almost 800,000 distinct CDR3 sequences, over 45% of them singletons; the top ten hold approximately 20%.

The chain links TRBV6-5 to TRBJ2-5; either TRBD1 or TRBD2 may supply D (5 bases each). The sequencing sample was made of blood. This clonotype originated in a man aged 25-45 years in good health. CDR3 nucleotides: TGTGCCAGCAGTTCCTCCGACGACGGGGCCGCCTTTGGGCAAGAGACCCAGTACTTC. This sequence encodes CASSSSDDGAAFGQETQYF.